Following are 16 T cell receptor beta chains from one sample sequenced in a study of cytomegalovirus exposure and HLA in healthy donors (dated by TCRdb to about 2017). The method behind the library was the immunoSEQ multiplex PCR assay. For the multiplex PCR, a mixture combining 60 forward primers for TCR Vbeta segments and 13 reverse primers for TCR Jbeta segments was used. Sourced from immuneACCESS, this table was stored by TCRdb with only in-frame sequences that have V and J called. A share of the clones is absent; for the studies checked, an unresolved V gene accounts for under half, and the remainder has no known explanation. The sample records roughly 120,000 clones, approximately 81% of which are singletons. The ten largest clones represent about 3.8% of the sample. What was sequenced was PBMCs. These receptor sequences come from a woman in her 30s in good health and CMV-seronegative.

This clone was seen just once. V is TRBV5-1 and J is TRBJ2-1, with 7 bases that match TRBD1. The V and J ends lost 4 bases and 9 bases, in that order; junction bases with no gene match: 10. The CDR3 has 14 amino acids. Germline V gene data show CDR1 as SGHRS and CDR2 as YFSETQ. CDR3 protein: CASSPRGRGREQFF. Here the CDR3 DNA reads TGCGCCAGCAGCCCTAGGGGGCGCGGCCGTGAGCAGTTCTTC.

The table lists this clone with a few counts. This sequence joins TRBV28 and TRBJ2-7; 8 bases line up with TRBD2. The CDR3 runs 15 residues. CDR1 and CDR2 (germline): MDHEN, SYDVKM. Unmatched junction bases numbered 9, after V lost 2 bases and J lost 6 bases. CDR3 DNA: TGTGCCAGCAGTTTAAGTATGAGCGGGAGCCTCGAGCAGTACTTC. Its protein is CASSLSMSGSLEQYF.

V and J are TRBV11-2 and TRBJ1-1; a possible D gene is TRBD1 (6 bases). CDR1 and CDR2 from the germline V gene are SGHAT and FQNNGV. The V gene lost 1 base and the J gene lost 3 bases, with 6 bases spanning the gap. CDR3 size: 13 residues. The DNA for the CDR3 is TGTGCCAGCAGCTTAGGGACAGACACTGAAGCTTTCTTT. Protein product: CASSLGTDTEAFF.

The chain joins TRBV19 to TRBJ2-1; the match to TRBD2 covers 13 bases. CDR3 size: 18 residues. Trimming cost V 3 bases and J 2 bases; bases outside gene matches: 7. Per germline, CDR1 LNHDA and CDR2 SQIVND (reference sequence). The CDR3 spells CASSIATSGRAAYNEQFF. CDR3 DNA: TGTGCCAGTAGTATTGCAACTAGCGGGAGGGCCGCCTACAATGAGCAGTTCTTC. Full variable domain (rest looked up from reference TRBV19 and TRBJ2-1): DGGITQSPKYLFRKEGQNVTLSCEQNLNHDAMYWYRQDPGQGLRLIYYSQIVNDFQKGDIAEGYSVSREKKESFPLTVTSAQKNPTAFYLCASSIATSGRAAYNEQFFGPGTRLTVL.

The rearrangement joins TRBV19 to TRBJ2-1; 11 nucleotides match TRBD2. CDR1 is LNHDA and CDR2 is SQIVND in the germline V gene (reference sequence). After removal of 5 bases from V and 7 bases from J, the junction contained 13 bases not matched to a gene. The CDR3 spans 17 residues. CDR3 DNA sequence: TGTGCCAGTAGTCCCAATTTCTTAGCGGGAGGGCCTAATGAGCAGTTCTTC. Translated, it gives CASSPNFLAGGPNEQFF.

CDR3 loop: CASSPQMVGVYEQYF. Written as DNA, the CDR3 is TGTGCCAGCAGCCCCCAAATGGTGGGAGTCTACGAGCAGTACTTC. The rearrangement joins TRBV5-4 to TRBJ2-7; a weak D match, TRBD2 (5 bases). Germline V CDR1 and CDR2: SGHNT, YYREEE (reference sequence). Trimming cost V 4 bases and J 3 bases, with 17 bases left between them. This CDR3 has 15 residues.

The gene calls are TRBV9 and TRBJ2-1; 13 bases agree with TRBD2. The CDR3 is made up of 16 amino acids. Germline trimming cut 0 bases from V and 9 bases from J; bases unmatched to any gene: 6. CDR1 is SGDLS and CDR2 is YYNGEE in the germline V gene. CDR3 amino acids: CASSVDWTSGSTEQFF. For the CDR3, the DNA is TGTGCCAGCAGCGTAGACTGGACTAGCGGGAGTACTGAGCAGTTCTTC. Filled out from reference TRBV9 and TRBJ2-1, the complete variable domain reads DSGVTQTPKHLITATGQRVTLRCSPRSGDLSVYWYQQSLDQGLQFLIQYYNGEERAKGNILERFSAQQFPDLHSELNLSSLELGDSALYFCASSVDWTSGSTEQFFGPGTRLTVL.

The rearrangement uses TRBV10-2 and TRBJ1-1; 8 bases align to TRBD1. This CDR3 is built from 13 residues. The trim removed 3 bases at V and 9 bases at J, leaving 6 bases unmatched. CDR1 is WSHSY and CDR2 is SAAADI in the germline V gene. CDR3 coding DNA: TGCGCCAGCAGTGAATCGACAGGGGTGAAAGCTTTCTTT. It encodes CASSESTGVKAFF.

A single count supports this clone. V and J are TRBV5-8 and TRBJ2-5; D perhaps matches TRBD2 (5 bases). With the DNA end fitting TRBJ2-7 better, the J assignment may be wrong. The CDR3 is 12 residues long. The V gene's germline CDR1 is SGHTS and CDR2 YDEGEE. CDR3 protein: CASSTRIYEQYF. The CDR3, as DNA: TGTGCCAGCAGCACTAGGATCTACGAGCAGTACTTC.

The chain uses TRBV13 and TRBJ1-1, with D possibly matching TRBD1 (5 bases). The V and J ends lost 0 bases and 1 base respectively, with 9 bases between them. From germline, CDR1 is PRHDT and CDR2 FYEKMQ (reference sequence). CDR3 length: 15 residues. The CDR3: CASSLGLGGNTEAFF. The CDR3 DNA follows: TGTGCCAGCAGCTTAGGCCTGGGGGGGAACACTGAAGCTTTCTTT. Full variable domain (remainder filled in from reference TRBV13 and TRBJ1-1): AAGVIQSPRHLIKEKRETATLKCYPIPRHDTVYWYQQGPGQDPQFLISFYEKMQSDKGSIPDRFSAQQFSDYHSELNMSSLELGDSALYFCASSLGLGGNTEAFFGQGTRLTVV.

A few counts support this clone. J is TRBJ2-7 and V is TRBV10-3; TRBD2 matches 8 bases. Germline V CDR1 and CDR2: ENHRY, SYGVKD. CDR3 length: 12 amino acids. The CDR3 sequence: CATRREAYEQYF. The CDR3 nucleotides read TGTGCTACGAGGCGGGAGGCCTACGAGCAGTACTTC.

This clone was found a few times. The chain has TRBV27 and TRBJ2-1; TRBD2 agrees at 8 bases. The ends lost 5 bases at V and 13 bases at J; junction bases unmatched: 13. There are 14 residues in the CDR3. Germline V CDR1 and CDR2: MNHEY, SMNVEV (reference sequence). CDR3 DNA sequence: TGTGCCAGCAGTATCCCGGGGGGGGTTTCGGTCCAGTTCTTC. This codes for CASSIPGGVSVQFF.

V and J are TRBV9 and TRBJ2-2; TRBD1 is a possible D gene (5 bases). Trimming took off 7 bases at V and 4 bases at J, with 11 bases between the two ends. The V gene's germline CDR1 is SGDLS and CDR2 YYNGEE. This CDR3 has 13 residues. CDR3 protein: CASAPGSTGELFF. As DNA, the CDR3 is TGTGCCAGCGCCCCAGGGTCCACCGGGGAGCTGTTTTTT.

The CDR3 is CASSHRLGASGGYTF. In DNA form, the CDR3 reads TGTGCCAGCAGCCATAGATTAGGGGCTTCGGGCGGCTACACCTTC. The V gene is TRBV28, the J gene TRBJ1-2, with a tentative D call TRBD1 (5 bases). This CDR3 has 15 residues. Trimming stripped 6 bases from V and 8 bases from J, with 22 bases between. Germline CDR1 is MDHEN and CDR2 is SYDVKM.

The chain joins TRBV19 to TRBJ2-7; TRBD1 is a possible D gene (6 bases). Trimming shortened V by 5 bases and J by 4 bases, and 15 bases separated the two germline ends. This CDR3 region has 14 residues. Germline lookup yields CDR1 LNHDA and CDR2 SQIVND (reference sequence). The CDR3 region has the DNA TGTGCCAGTAGTCCCCAGACAGGTGAATACGAGCAGTACTTC. Amino acid sequence: CASSPQTGEYEQYF.

The rearrangement joins TRBV6-1 to TRBJ1-4; D possibly corresponds to TRBD1 (5 bases). Germline V gene lookup returns CDR1 MNHNS and CDR2 SASEGT. The CDR3 length is 15 residues. The V end lost 3 bases, the J end lost 8 bases, and 16 bases lay between the germline ends. The CDR3 sequence is CASSDPGRGWEKLFF. For the CDR3, the DNA is TGTGCCAGCAGTGACCCCGGAAGGGGATGGGAAAAACTGTTTTTT.